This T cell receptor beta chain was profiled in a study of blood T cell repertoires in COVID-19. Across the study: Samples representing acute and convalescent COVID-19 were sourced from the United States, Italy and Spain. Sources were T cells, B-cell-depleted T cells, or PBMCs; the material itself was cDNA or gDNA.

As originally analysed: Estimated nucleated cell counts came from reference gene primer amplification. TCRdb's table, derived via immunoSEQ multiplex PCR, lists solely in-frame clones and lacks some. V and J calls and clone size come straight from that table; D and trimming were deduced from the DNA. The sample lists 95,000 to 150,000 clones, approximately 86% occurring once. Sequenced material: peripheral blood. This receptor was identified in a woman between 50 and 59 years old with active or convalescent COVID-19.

CDR3 in DNA: TGTGCCAGCAGCTTAGTCCTAGCGGGACCAACTAGCACAGATACGCAGTATTTT. Protein sequence: CASSLVLAGPTSTDTQYF. The chain carries TRBV7-2 and TRBJ2-3; 9 positions agree with TRBD2. The CDR3 is made up of 18 amino acids. Germline V CDR1 and CDR2: SGHTA, FQGNSA. The V gene end was trimmed by 1 base and the J gene end by 0 bases; junction bases not matched to a gene: 8.